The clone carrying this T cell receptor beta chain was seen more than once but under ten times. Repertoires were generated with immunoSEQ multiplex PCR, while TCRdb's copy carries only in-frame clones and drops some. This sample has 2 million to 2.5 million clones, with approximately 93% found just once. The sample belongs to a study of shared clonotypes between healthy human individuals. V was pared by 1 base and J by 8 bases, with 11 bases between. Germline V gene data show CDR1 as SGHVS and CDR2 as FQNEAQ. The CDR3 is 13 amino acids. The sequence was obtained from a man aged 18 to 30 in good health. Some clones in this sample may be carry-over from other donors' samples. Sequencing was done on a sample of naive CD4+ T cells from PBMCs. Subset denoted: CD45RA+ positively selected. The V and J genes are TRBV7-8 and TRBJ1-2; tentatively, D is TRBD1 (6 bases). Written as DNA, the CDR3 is TGTGCCAGCAGCTTAGGGCAGGGGCGAGGCTACACCTTC. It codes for CASSLGQGRGYTF.